This T cell receptor (beta chain) was sequenced for a study of a mutant IDH1 vaccine in newly diagnosed glioma. The overall study: Radiotherapy alone preceded vaccination by 4-6 weeks; alternatively, vaccination started with temozolomide cycles. Those enrolled had earlier been treated with radiotherapy, temozolomide, or both, mostly both. Study-wide findings and caveats: Among all patients, vaccine-induced immune responses occurred in 90% to 95%.

The time point here: week 47, end of study. The content of each vaccine dose was 300 ug of mutant IDH1 20-mer peptide, and topical imiquimod accompanied it. Eight vaccine doses were administered to patients at weeks 1, 3, 5, 7, 11, 15, 19 and 23. Assay: immunoSEQ multiplex PCR; the TCRdb copy retains only in-frame clones and omits some. In the table there are about 54,000 clones, under 85% of which are singletons. Regarding this clone: Its antigen is not identified.

Germline-derived CDR1 and CDR2 are SGDLS and YYNGEE. This CDR3 comprises 14 residues. With 3 bases clipped from V and 8 bases from J, the junction kept 6 bases outside the gene matches. Material: PBMCs, obtained from a glioma patient whose treatment included an IDH1 peptide vaccine. The TCR sequence derives from a woman between 50 and 59 years old with glioma. The chain employs TRBV9 and TRBJ1-4, with 8 nucleotides matching TRBD1. The CDR3 sequence: CASSASHRGEKLFF. The CDR3 DNA sequence: TGTGCCAGCAGCGCGTCTCACAGGGGGGAAAAACTGTTTTTT.